This paragraph covers one T cell receptor beta chain sequence. The antigen is undetermined. It may be a read error: a sequence one base away is much more abundant. These data belong to a study of breast tumors, draining lymph nodes, adjacent tissues. Findings and limits, study-wide: Tumor and nontumor repertoires were significantly more similar in luminal-like than in basal-like breast cancer. Findings are consistent with lymph node origin and intratumoral expansion of most tumor T cells. Tumor T cell lymph node origin was a supported hypothesis, not proven. Tumors had less TCR diversity than lymph nodes, more than nontumor tissue.

TCRdb independently ran MiXCR on the multiplex PCR reads; one entry per CDR3 protein. The sample shows around 130,000 distinct CDR3 sequences, just under 20% of them seen only once. Samples came from axillary lymph nodes draining the breast cancer. The CDR3 is 17 residues long. Germline V gene data show CDR1 as DFQATT and CDR2 as SNEGSKA (reference sequence). Sequencing was carried out using axillary lymph node tissue. The chain links TRBV20-1 to TRBJ2-3, with 12 bases identical to TRBD2. The sequence came from a female donor with breast cancer. Some clones in this sample may be carry-over from other donors' samples. The CDR3 reads CSAGGLAGGPGTDMQYF. CDR3 nucleotide sequence: TGCAGTGCTGGTGGGCTAGCGGGGGGGCCGGGCACAGATATGCAGTATTTT.